The clone carrying this TCR beta chain has just a few counts. These data originate in a study of human T cells and chemical hapten exposure. Whole-study context: Small discrepancies in pooled library volume mainly accounted for the varying TCR yields per sample.

Time point given: pre-sensitization, week 0. Treatment given: therapeutic diphenylcyclopropenone sensitization with weekly scalp DPC. The CDR3 is 15 amino acids. In germline, CDR1 is SGHTA, CDR2 FQGNSA. V gave up 2 bases and J gave up 1 base, with 10 bases separating them. TCRdb fed the RACE reads into MiXCR, producing one record per CDR3 protein. The data show about 260,000 distinct CDR3 sequences, around 9.3% seen once. The material was whole blood, obtained in connection with sensitization to the hapten diphenylcyclopropenone (DPC). The clonotype originates from a middle-aged woman with alopecia areata. Some clones in this sample may be carry-over from other donors' samples. V is TRBV7-2 and J is TRBJ2-3, with D uncertain. The CDR3 here is CASSLYGPRTDTQYF. CDR3 bases: TGTGCCAGCAGCTTATACGGGCCGCGCACAGATACGCAGTATTTT.